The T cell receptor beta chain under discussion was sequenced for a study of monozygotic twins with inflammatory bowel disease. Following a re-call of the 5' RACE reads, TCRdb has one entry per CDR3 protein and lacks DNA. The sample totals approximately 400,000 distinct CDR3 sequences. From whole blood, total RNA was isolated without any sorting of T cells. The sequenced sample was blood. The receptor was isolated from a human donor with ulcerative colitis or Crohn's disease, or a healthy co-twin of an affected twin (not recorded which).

The CDR3 here is CSAIAPGRTDTQYF. V gene TRBV20-1 combines with J gene TRBJ2-3; the TCRdb call, TRBD2, lacks DNA for checking. There are 14 residues in the CDR3. Germline assignment: CDR1 DFQATT and CDR2 SNEGSKA (reference sequence).